Shown below are 32 T cell receptor beta chains from a single sample sequenced in a study of T cell changes during pregnancy in multiple sclerosis. Some clones are missing from TCRdb's copy, which holds only in-frame ones; the method was immunoSEQ multiplex PCR. The table lists tens of thousands of clones, around 93% of them singletons. This material consisted of peripheral blood, taken in the second trimester of pregnancy. The receptors originated from a female donor with multiple sclerosis, enrolled in a pregnancy study.

CDR3 bases: TGTGCCAGCAGCCCCCTGGCGGGACTAGCGGGGGGGCAGTTCTTC. Its translation: CASSPLAGLAGGQFF. The chain combines TRBV7-9 with TRBJ2-1; TRBD2 matches 15 bases. Germline CDR1 SEHNR, CDR2 FQNEAQ (reference sequence). J gave up 12 bases and V 5 bases, and 8 bases lay outside the gene matches. CDR3 size: 15 residues.

The CDR3 bases are TGTGCCAGCAGCTTAGGACTAGCGGGAGGTGAGGATACGCAGTATTTT. It codes for CASSLGLAGGEDTQYF. The J gene is TRBJ2-3, the V gene TRBV7-2; 13 positions agree with TRBD2. The J segment lost 6 bases and the V segment lost 1 base, leaving 4 bases of the junction unmatched. This CDR3 has 16 amino acids. Germline V gene data show CDR1 as SGHTA and CDR2 as FQGNSA. Based on the CDR3 plus reference TRBV7-2 and TRBJ2-3, the full variable domain is GAGVSQSPSNKVTEKGKDVELRCDPISGHTALYWYRQSLGQGLEFLIYFQGNSAPDKSGLPSDRFSAERTGGSVSTLTIQRTQQEDSAVYLCASSLGLAGGEDTQYFGPGTRLTVL.

As regards this clone: Sequence at one end of the junction differs from germline and may be a read error. The chain uses TRBV15 and TRBJ2-3; perhaps TRBD2 as D (7 bases). The germline CDR1 and CDR2 sequences are LNHNV and YYDKDF (reference sequence). This CDR3 region has 17 residues. The chain's CDR3 is CATGRAGGGGSTDTQYF. Written as DNA, the CDR3 is TGTGCCACCGGCAGGGCCGGAGGGGGAGGGAGCACAGATACGCAGTATTTT.

The V and J genes are TRBV18 and TRBJ2-7; a weak D match, TRBD2 (6 bases). CDR1 KGHSH and CDR2 LQKENI come from the germline V gene. The CDR3 length is 16 residues. V was clipped by 0 bases and J by 3 bases, with 15 bases between them. CDR3 DNA: TGTGCCAGCTCACCACCGGAGGGTAAGGGTGTCTACGAGCAGTACTTC. This translates into CASSPPEGKGVYEQYF.

The rearrangement uses TRBV18 and TRBJ1-5; D is uncertain. V was cut by 3 bases and J by 4 bases, with 4 bases left in between. Germline values: CDR1 KGHSH, CDR2 LQKENI. This CDR3 region has 12 residues. The CDR3 reads CASSPPNQPQHF. CDR3 sequence (DNA): TGTGCCAGCTCACCTCCAAATCAGCCCCAGCATTTT.

CDR3 region: CASSFRRLGTVDSGANVLTF. The CDR3 bases are TGTGCCAGCAGCTTCAGAAGGTTAGGGACTGTAGACTCTGGGGCCAACGTCCTGACTTTC. This chain joins TRBV7-3 and TRBJ2-6, with D perhaps TRBD2 (6 bases). Trimming left V 3 bases short and J 0 bases short, with 21 bases between. Germline lookup yields CDR1 SGHTA and CDR2 FQGTGA. The CDR3 spans 20 residues.

The CDR3 is CASQGGVVNTIYF. CDR3 bases: TGTGCCTCCCAAGGGGGGGTAGTAAACACCATATATTTT. The genes are TRBV6-5 and TRBJ1-3, with D possibly matching TRBD1 (6 bases). Trimming cost V 11 bases and J 6 bases, with 17 bases left between them. Germline CDR1 is MNHEY and CDR2 is SVGAGI. The CDR3 spans 13 residues.

The sample holds one count of this clone. V usage is TRBV7-2 and J usage is TRBJ2-1; 7 nucleotides align to TRBD2. Trimming cost V 7 bases and J 10 bases; bases outside gene matches: 16. This CDR3 contains 15 residues. CDR1 and CDR2 from the germline V gene are SGHTA and FQGNSA. For the CDR3, the DNA is TGTGCCAGCACCGTTAGGAGGACTAGGGGCTTCGAGCAGTTCTTC. Translating it yields CASTVRRTRGFEQFF. Combining the CDR3 with reference TRBV7-2 and TRBJ2-1 gives the whole variable domain GAGVSQSPSNKVTEKGKDVELRCDPISGHTALYWYRQSLGQGLEFLIYFQGNSAPDKSGLPSDRFSAERTGGSVSTLTIQRTQQEDSAVYLCASTVRRTRGFEQFFGPGTRLTVL.

The gene calls are TRBV10-3 and TRBJ2-3; 12 bases agree with TRBD2. Germline CDR1 reads ENHRY; CDR2 reads SYGVKD. V was pared by 2 bases and J by 3 bases, with 12 bases of the junction left unmatched. This CDR3 has 19 amino acids. In DNA, the CDR3 is TGTGCCATCAGTGAGCCCCAACGGGGACTAGCGGGTTCGACAGATACGCAGTATTTT. Its translation: CAISEPQRGLAGSTDTQYF.

The chain uses TRBV28 and TRBJ2-1, with 9 nucleotides matching TRBD2. Germline-derived CDR1 and CDR2 are MDHEN and SYDVKM. The CDR3 totals 16 residues. The V gene end was trimmed by 6 bases and the J gene end by 1 base; junction bases not matched to a gene: 7. The CDR3 here is CASSPVSGRSYNEQFF. DNA of the CDR3: TGTGCCAGCAGCCCGGTTAGCGGGAGATCCTACAATGAGCAGTTCTTC. Full variable domain (remainder filled in from reference TRBV28 and TRBJ2-1): DVKVTQSSRYLVKRTGEKVFLECVQDMDHENMFWYRQDPGLGLRLIYFSYDVKMKEKGDIPEGYSVSREKKERFSLILESASTNQTSMYLCASSPVSGRSYNEQFFGPGTRLTVL.

The V and J genes are TRBV5-6 and TRBJ2-4; a weak D match, TRBD2 (6 bases). Germline CDR1 and CDR2: SGHDT and YYEEEE. The germline V and J ends were trimmed by 0 bases and 0 bases, with 10 bases remaining between them. The CDR3 loop spans 16 amino acids. The CDR3 loop reads CASSLGAGLAKNIQYF. CDR3 in DNA: TGTGCCAGCAGCTTGGGGGCGGGGTTAGCCAAAAACATTCAGTACTTC.

V usage is TRBV28 and J usage is TRBJ2-1; the match to TRBD2 covers 12 bases. CDR1 MDHEN and CDR2 SYDVKM come from the germline V gene. This CDR3 region has 17 residues. V lost 4 bases and J lost 8; bases outside the gene matches: 12. CDR3 in DNA: TGTGCCAGCAGTTACCGACTAGCGGGAGTTCTTCCCGATGAGCAGTTCTTC. Residues: CASSYRLAGVLPDEQFF.

The chain recombines TRBV5-6 with TRBJ1-6; 7 bases agree with TRBD1. The CDR3 consists of 18 residues. J was trimmed by 0 bases and V by 4 bases; bases with no gene match: 10. The germline gives CDR1 SGHDT, CDR2 YYEEEE. This chain's CDR3 is CASSRGLQGSSYNSPLHF. Written as DNA, the CDR3 is TGTGCCAGCAGCCGGGGCCTACAGGGGAGCTCCTATAATTCACCCCTCCACTTT.

The V call is TRBV19, the J call TRBJ2-1, with 10 nucleotides matching TRBD2. Germline V gene data show CDR1 as LNHDA and CDR2 as SQIVND (reference sequence). This CDR3 spans 16 amino acids. The junction had 4 bases not matched to a gene; V was cut back by 3 bases and J by 2 bases. The DNA of the CDR3 is TGTGCCAGTAGTATCCGGACTAGCGGCGCCTACAATGAGCAGTTCTTC. Protein: CASSIRTSGAYNEQFF.

This clone was seen only once. The junction shows a germline mismatch at one end, possibly a read error. The CDR3 DNA is TGCGCCAGCAGTCAAGTGCCTAGCGGAGCCTACAATGAGCAGTTCTTC. Translating gives CASSQVPSGAYNEQFF. The rearrangement uses TRBV4-1 and TRBJ2-1, with 7 bases that match TRBD2. In germline, CDR1 is MGHRA, CDR2 YSYEKL. CDR3 length: 16 residues.

This chain uses TRBV5-4 with TRBJ2-1, with D unclear. Trimming left V 1 base short and J 10 bases short, with 6 bases between. CDR3 length: 11 residues. CDR1 and CDR2 from the germline V gene are SGHNT and YYREEE (reference sequence). CDR3 protein: CASSLLSEQFF. The CDR3 DNA sequence: TGTGCCAGCAGCTTGTTAAGCGAGCAGTTCTTC.

The V and J genes are TRBV2 and TRBJ1-3; TRBD1 agrees at 9 bases. The CDR3 spans 15 residues. From germline, CDR1 is SNHLY and CDR2 FYNNEI. J was trimmed by 4 bases and V by 6 bases; bases with no gene match: 7. CDR3 protein: CASRQTGGSGNTIYF. CDR3 DNA: TGTGCCAGCAGACAAACAGGGGGCTCAGGAAACACCATATATTTT.

This chain connects TRBV28 to TRBJ2-1, with TRBD2 matching over 7 bases. Germline CDR1 is MDHEN and CDR2 is SYDVKM. With V trimmed by 8 bases and J by 8 bases, 12 bases remained unmatched. The CDR3 consists of 14 residues. For the CDR3, the DNA is TGTGCCAGCCGATCTCGCGGGAGCGGCTATGAGCAGTTCTTC. This translates into CASRSRGSGYEQFF.

V and J are TRBV2 and TRBJ1-2, with TRBD1 matching 9 bases. V dropped 4 bases and J dropped 6; count of bases not matched to a gene: 9. The germline CDR1 and CDR2 sequences are SNHLY and FYNNEI. The CDR3 extends over 15 amino acids. The CDR3 loop reads CASSGFGQGKNGYTF. The DNA of the CDR3 is TGTGCCAGCAGTGGGTTCGGACAGGGGAAAAATGGCTACACCTTC. Full variable domain (missing parts from reference TRBV2 and TRBJ1-2): EPEVTQTPSHQVTQMGQEVILRCVPISNHLYFYWYRQILGQKVEFLVSFYNNEISEKSEIFDDQFSVERPDGSNFTLKIRSTKLEDSAMYFCASSGFGQGKNGYTFGSGTRLTVV.

The V and J genes are TRBV5-4 and TRBJ2-1, with D possibly TRBD2 on 6 matching bases. This CDR3 is built from 14 residues. Per the germline V gene, CDR1 is SGHNT and CDR2 is YYREEE (reference sequence). Trimming removed 4 bases at V and 8 bases at J, with 16 bases between. CDR3 protein: CASSPLAGNDEQFF. CDR3 bases: TGTGCCAGCAGCCCTCTCGCGGGGAATGATGAGCAGTTCTTC.

The rearrangement links TRBV28 to TRBJ2-7; TRBD1 is a possible D gene (6 bases). V lost 3 bases to trimming and J lost 5 bases, with 17 bases between them. Germline CDR1 MDHEN, CDR2 SYDVKM. CDR3 length: 15 residues. Here the CDR3 reads CASSFTGTIQNEQYF. The CDR3 bases are TGTGCCAGCAGTTTTACCGGGACAATCCAGAACGAGCAGTACTTC. Filled out from reference TRBV28 and TRBJ2-7, the complete variable domain reads DVKVTQSSRYLVKRTGEKVFLECVQDMDHENMFWYRQDPGLGLRLIYFSYDVKMKEKGDIPEGYSVSREKKERFSLILESASTNQTSMYLCASSFTGTIQNEQYFGPGTRLTVT.

The genes are TRBV7-2 and TRBJ2-3; 9 bases map to TRBD2. The CDR3 is 15 amino acids. Germline V gives CDR1 SGHTA, CDR2 FQGNSA. V lost 10 bases and J lost 2; bases outside the gene matches: 10. The CDR3 DNA sequence: TGTGCCACCGGACGGCTAGCGGGGCCCACAGATACGCAGTATTTT. The encoded protein is CATGRLAGPTDTQYF.

In regard to this clone: The junction does not match germline at one end; this may be a read error. The chain carries TRBV19 and TRBJ2-7, with TRBD1 identical over 9 bases. The CDR3 runs to 13 residues. Germline CDR1 LNHDA, CDR2 SQIVND (reference sequence). CDR3 residues: CASSMDRGAPMDF. The DNA of the CDR3 is TGTGCCAGTAGTATGGACAGGGGCGCCCCGATGGACTTC.

This chain uses TRBV19 with TRBJ1-2, with D maybe TRBD1 (5 bases). V was pared by 5 bases and J by 6 bases, with 13 bases between. From germline, CDR1 is LNHDA and CDR2 SQIVND (reference sequence). The CDR3 length is 13 residues. The CDR3 here is CASSWPKGNGYTF. Written as DNA, the CDR3 is TGTGCCAGTAGTTGGCCGAAGGGGAATGGCTACACCTTC.

This clone was recorded only once. CDR3 nucleotide sequence: TGTGCCAGTAGTGCCTTTAGGGACAGGGTAAATCAGCCCCAGCATTTT. It yields the protein CASSAFRDRVNQPQHF. J is TRBJ1-5 and V is TRBV19, with TRBD1 identical over 9 bases. There are 16 residues in the CDR3. Trimming cost V 5 bases and J 4 bases; bases outside gene matches: 9. CDR1 and CDR2 from the germline V gene are LNHDA and SQIVND (reference sequence). The complete variable domain, with remaining parts taken from reference TRBV19 and TRBJ1-5, reads DGGITQSPKYLFRKEGQNVTLSCEQNLNHDAMYWYRQDPGQGLRLIYYSQIVNDFQKGDIAEGYSVSREKKESFPLTVTSAQKNPTAFYLCASSAFRDRVNQPQHFGDGTRLSIL.

This sequence joins TRBV4-3 and TRBJ2-1; D may be TRBD1 (6 bases). Deletions cut 3 bases from V and 4 bases from J, with 13 bases between. The CDR3 runs to 15 residues. CDR1 is LGHNA and CDR2 is YSLEER in the germline V gene. The chain's CDR3 is CASSQRQATYNEQFF. The CDR3 nucleotides read TGCGCCAGCAGCCAGCGACAGGCTACTTACAATGAGCAGTTCTTC.

The chain joins TRBV29-1 to TRBJ2-1; D is unresolved. Germline V lookup: CDR1 SQVTM, CDR2 ANQGSEA. V gave up 3 bases and J gave up 0 bases, with 6 bases separating them. CDR3 length: 13 residues. CDR3 amino acids: CSVEKSSYNEQFF. CDR3 nucleotide sequence: TGCAGCGTTGAGAAGAGCTCCTACAATGAGCAGTTCTTC.

The J gene is TRBJ2-3, the V gene TRBV9; D is ambiguous. The CDR3 totals 12 residues. The V end was cut by 5 bases, the J end by 6 bases, with 10 bases between. The germline V gene has CDR1 SGDLS and CDR2 YYNGEE. The chain's CDR3 is CASSASWDTQYF. As DNA, the CDR3 is TGTGCCAGCAGTGCGTCATGGGATACGCAGTATTTT.

The chain joins TRBV5-5 to TRBJ1-4; TRBD1 matches 7 bases. The germline gives CDR1 SGHKS, CDR2 YYEKEE (reference sequence). Germline trimming cut 0 bases from V and 0 bases from J; bases unmatched to any gene: 2. This CDR3 spans 16 amino acids. CDR3 region: CASSLVQGATNEKLFF. CDR3 nucleotide sequence: TGTGCCAGCAGCTTGGTTCAGGGGGCAACTAATGAAAAACTGTTTTTT.

The V and J genes are TRBV4-3 and TRBJ2-1; D possibly corresponds to TRBD1 (6 bases). The CDR3 is 17 amino acids. Trimming removed 1 base at V and 0 bases at J, with 13 bases between. Germline values: CDR1 LGHNA, CDR2 YSLEER. The CDR3 here is CASSQGGTTSSYNEQFF. The CDR3 DNA follows: TGCGCCAGCAGCCAAGGGGGGACAACGAGCTCCTACAATGAGCAGTTCTTC.

J is TRBJ2-5 and V is TRBV5-1; D gene uncertain. This CDR3 contains 13 residues. Trimming stripped 4 bases from V and 2 bases from J, with 9 bases between. The germline CDR1 and CDR2 sequences are SGHRS and YFSETQ. The chain's CDR3 is CASSPGSQETQYF. The CDR3 DNA follows: TGCGCCAGCAGCCCGGGTTCACAAGAGACCCAGTACTTC.

The rearrangement joins TRBV18 to TRBJ2-7, with D maybe TRBD2 (5 bases). The CDR3 spans 14 residues. Looked up from germline, CDR1 is KGHSH and CDR2 is LQKENI. Between the trimmed V and J ends, which lost 2 bases and 5 bases, there was a span of 13 bases. The CDR3: CASSPNRGSNEQYF. The CDR3 DNA sequence: TGTGCCAGCTCACCAAACCGCGGGTCTAACGAGCAGTACTTC.